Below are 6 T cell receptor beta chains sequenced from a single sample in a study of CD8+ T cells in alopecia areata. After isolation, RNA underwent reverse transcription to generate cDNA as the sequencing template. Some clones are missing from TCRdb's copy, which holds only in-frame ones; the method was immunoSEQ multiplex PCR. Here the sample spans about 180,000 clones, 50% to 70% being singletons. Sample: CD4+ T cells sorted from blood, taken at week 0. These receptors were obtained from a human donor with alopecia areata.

CDR3 bases: TGTGCCAGCAGCTTAAATCAGAACACTGAAGCTTTCTTT. This sequence encodes CASSLNQNTEAFF. The genes are TRBV7-2 and TRBJ1-1, with D unclear. The CDR3 is made up of 13 amino acids. The germline V and J ends were trimmed by 2 bases and 1 base, with 5 bases remaining between them. The germline V gene encodes CDR1 SGHTA and CDR2 FQGNSA.

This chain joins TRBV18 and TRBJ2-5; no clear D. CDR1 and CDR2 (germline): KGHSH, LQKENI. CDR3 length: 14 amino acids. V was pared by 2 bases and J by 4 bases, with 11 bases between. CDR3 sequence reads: CASSPALHLETQYF. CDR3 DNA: TGTGCCAGCTCACCAGCCCTACATCTAGAGACCCAGTACTTC.

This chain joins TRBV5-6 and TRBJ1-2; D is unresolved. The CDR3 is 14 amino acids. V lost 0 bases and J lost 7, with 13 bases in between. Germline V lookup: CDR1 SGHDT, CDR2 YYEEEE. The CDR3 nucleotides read TGTGCCAGCAGCTTGGCCGACCTGACGCGTGGCTACACCTTC. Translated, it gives CASSLADLTRGYTF.

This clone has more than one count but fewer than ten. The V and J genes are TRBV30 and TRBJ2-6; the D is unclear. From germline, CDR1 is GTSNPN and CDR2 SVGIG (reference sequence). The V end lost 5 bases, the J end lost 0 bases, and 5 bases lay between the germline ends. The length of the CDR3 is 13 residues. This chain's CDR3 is CAWDPSGANVLTF. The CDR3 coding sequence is TGTGCCTGGGATCCCTCTGGGGCCAACGTCCTGACTTTC.

The CDR3 loop reads CASSVGSTWTDQETQYF. CDR3 coding DNA: TGTGCCAGCAGCGTAGGCTCGACGTGGACAGACCAAGAGACCCAGTACTTC. The chain employs TRBV9 and TRBJ2-5, with D perhaps TRBD1 (6 bases). The CDR3 is 17 residues long. Per the germline V gene, CDR1 is SGDLS and CDR2 is YYNGEE. V was clipped by 0 bases and J by 0 bases, with 15 bases between them.

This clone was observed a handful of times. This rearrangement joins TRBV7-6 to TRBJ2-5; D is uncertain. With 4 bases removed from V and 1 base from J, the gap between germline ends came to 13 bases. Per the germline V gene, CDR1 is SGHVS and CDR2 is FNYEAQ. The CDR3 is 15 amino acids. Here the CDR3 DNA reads TGTGCCAGCAGCTCCACCGGACGAGTCCAAGAGACCCAGTACTTC. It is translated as CASSSTGRVQETQYF.